Presented here are 22 T cell receptor beta chains from one specimen sequenced in a study of T cells in Graves' hyperthyroidism and ophthalmopathy (dated by TCRdb to between 2018 and 2020). Library prep was done by multiplex PCR. The listed sequencing device is Illumina HiSeq 2000. Amplification of TCR beta CDR3 regions was carried out from RNA transcripts. The TCR CDR3 was subjected to a first round of RT-PCR using the HTBI primer set and the Qiagen OneStep RT-PCR kit. TCRdb reprocessed the public reads (quality trimming at Q25 with fastp, clone calling with MiXCR) and kept in-frame beta chains. Each entry merges the rows of one CDR3 protein and shows their most common DNA and genes. Within this sample are a few hundred thousand distinct CDR3 sequences, with roughly 15% of them counted one time only. Over 25% of the sample is held by the ten biggest clonotypes. The sequenced sample was blood. These receptors originate from a woman between 25 and 40 years old with Graves' ophthalmopathy.

In its sample, this clonotype was seen many times. The chain has TRBV29-1 and TRBJ2-7; D ambiguous. The CDR3 has 14 residues. V lost 4 bases to trimming and J lost 0 bases, with 13 bases between them. Germline V CDR1 and CDR2: SQVTM, ANQGSEA. The CDR3 region has the DNA TGCAGCGTTGGATCTATCGGCAACTCCTACGAGCAGTACTTC. This gives the protein CSVGSIGNSYEQYF.

This clonotype occurred many times. The chain couples TRBV28 to TRBJ1-2; no clear D gene. Trimming removed 3 bases from V and 8 bases from J, with 10 bases in between. CDR3 length equals 12 residues. CDR1 MDHEN and CDR2 SYDVKM come from the germline V gene. CDR3: CASSFGGGGYTF. In DNA form, the CDR3 reads TGTGCCAGCAGTTTTGGTGGAGGCGGCTACACCTTC.

This clonotype has at least ten counts. The chain combines TRBV6-2 or TRBV6-3 with TRBJ2-5; D is unclear. The germline gives CDR1 MNHEY, CDR2 SVGEGT. The CDR3 consists of 13 residues. The V end lost 6 bases, the J end lost 2 bases, and 10 bases lay between the germline ends. The CDR3 loop reads CASSLPPQETQYF. The CDR3 region has the DNA TGTGCCAGCAGCCTGCCACCTCAAGAGACCCAGTACTTC.

This clonotype was seen at least ten times. The genes are TRBV20-1 and TRBJ2-7; D gene ambiguous. V was pared by 6 bases and J by 7 bases, with 10 bases between. This CDR3 contains 10 residues. Germline assignment: CDR1 DFQATT and CDR2 SNEGSKA (reference sequence). CDR3 in DNA: TGCAGTGCCGAAAGTAAGGAGCAGTACTTC. Translation gives CSAESKEQYF.

The gene calls are TRBV10-3 and TRBJ1-5; TRBD1 is a possible D gene (5 bases). The CDR3 runs to 14 residues. Trimming removed 8 bases at V and 3 bases at J, with 14 bases between. Germline values: CDR1 ENHRY, CDR2 SYGVKD. This CDR3 reads CAISMGVSNQPQHF. The DNA of the CDR3 is TGTGCCATCTCAATGGGGGTATCCAATCAGCCCCAGCATTTT.

The sample holds many counts of this clonotype. The chain employs TRBV6-5 and TRBJ2-3; 13 nucleotides line up with TRBD2. The CDR3 consists of 17 residues. Germline trimming cut 3 bases from V and 1 base from J; bases unmatched to any gene: 4. Looked up from germline, CDR1 is MNHEY and CDR2 is SVGAGI. CDR3 DNA sequence: TGTGCCAGCAGTTATCGGACTAGCGGGAGAGGCACAGATACGCAGTATTTT. It translates to CASSYRTSGRGTDTQYF.

This chain links TRBV4-2 with TRBJ2-1, with 7 bases identical to TRBD1. V was clipped by 0 bases and J by 10 bases; unmatched bases: 12. The CDR3 runs 16 residues. CDR1 and CDR2 from the germline V gene are LGHNA and YNFKEQ. The CDR3, as DNA: TGTGCCAGCAGCCAAGAGGCGGGCCAGGGGGTAGGGGAGCAGTTCTTC. This codes for CASSQEAGQGVGEQFF.

This clonotype was counted ten times or more. The CDR3 DNA is TGCAGTGCCGACCTAGCGGGGGCGGGGAATGAGCAGTTCTTC. This sequence encodes CSADLAGAGNEQFF. The chain is built from TRBV20-1 and TRBJ2-1; 10 bases agree with TRBD2. Germline V gives CDR1 DFQATT, CDR2 SNEGSKA (reference sequence). V gave up 6 bases and J gave up 7 bases; unmatched junction bases: 9. CDR3 length: 14 residues.

This clonotype was seen at least ten times. The chain joins TRBV7-8 to TRBJ2-7; D gene unclear. The CDR3 runs 15 residues. In germline, CDR1 is SGHVS, CDR2 FQNEAQ. Trimming took off 4 bases at V and 0 bases at J, with 13 bases between the two ends. The DNA for the CDR3 is TGTGCCAGCAGCTCATGCTGCGGTCACTCCTACGAGCAGTACTTC. Its translation is CASSSCCGHSYEQYF.

This clonotype has a handful of counts. The chain carries TRBV28 and TRBJ2-2; the D gene could be TRBD1 or TRBD2 (5 bases each). The CDR3 is 17 residues long. Trimming pared 2 bases from V and 4 bases from J, leaving 17 bases between. In germline, CDR1 is MDHEN, CDR2 SYDVKM. CDR3 loop: CASSLRGPHSGTGELFF. The CDR3, as DNA: TGTGCCAGCAGTTTAAGGGGACCCCACTCAGGCACCGGGGAGCTGTTTTTT.

This clonotype occurred many times. The V gene is TRBV28, the J gene TRBJ2-1; the match to TRBD2 covers 13 bases. CDR1 is MDHEN and CDR2 is SYDVKM in the germline V gene. The CDR3 consists of 15 residues. Trimming cost V 4 bases and J 7 bases; bases outside gene matches: 4. The DNA for the CDR3 is TGTGCCAGCAGTTCACTAGCGGGAGGGCGGAATGAGCAGTTCTTC. It encodes CASSSLAGGRNEQFF. The entire variable domain, with the rest obtained from reference TRBV28 and TRBJ2-1, is as follows: DVKVTQSSRYLVKRTGEKVFLECVQDMDHENMFWYRQDPGLGLRLIYFSYDVKMKEKGDIPEGYSVSREKKERFSLILESASTNQTSMYLCASSSLAGGRNEQFFGPGTRLTVL.

This clonotype occurred a few times. The genes are TRBV12-3 or TRBV12-4 and TRBJ2-1; 9 bases match TRBD2. The CDR3 is made up of 16 amino acids. The trim removed 6 bases at V and 6 bases at J, leaving 12 bases unmatched. CDR3 loop: CASRESLAGPLNEQFF. The CDR3 DNA reads as TGTGCCAGCAGGGAATCACTAGCGGGTCCCCTCAATGAGCAGTTCTTC.

The rearrangement uses TRBV7-9 and TRBJ2-3; TRBD2 matches at 9 bases. Trimming at V came to 2 bases and at J to 6 bases, leaving 18 bases not matched to a gene. The CDR3 has 19 amino acids. Germline assignment: CDR1 SEHNR and CDR2 FQNEAQ (reference sequence). The CDR3 loop is CASSLLLGLGREGPDTQYF. CDR3 sequence (DNA): TGTGCCAGCAGCTTACTACTCGGACTGGGGCGGGAGGGCCCGGATACGCAGTATTTT.

This clonotype was counted at least ten times. J is TRBJ2-7 and V is TRBV6-2 or TRBV6-3, with D uncertain. CDR1 and CDR2 from the germline V gene are MNHEY and SVGEGT. The ends were cut back, 4 bases at V and 3 bases at J, with 7 bases in the middle. The CDR3 is 12 amino acids. The DNA of the CDR3 is TGTGCCAGCAGTTCCCTGTTCTACGAGCAGTACTTC. It specifies CASSSLFYEQYF.

The chain couples TRBV12-3 or TRBV12-4 to TRBJ2-7, with no clear D. Between the trimmed V and J ends, which lost 1 base and 3 bases, there was a span of 10 bases. The length of the CDR3 is 14 residues. This CDR3 reads CASSLGGAHYEQYF. Written as DNA, the CDR3 is TGTGCCAGCAGTTTAGGCGGCGCCCACTACGAGCAGTACTTC.

The rearrangement uses TRBV6-6 and TRBJ2-7, with D tentatively TRBD2 (5 bases). The germline V gene encodes CDR1 MNHNY and CDR2 SVGAGI (reference sequence). This CDR3 contains 15 residues. V shed 0 bases and J shed 4 bases, with 13 bases lying between them. The CDR3 protein is CASSYSSDSGYEQYF. The CDR3 coding sequence is TGTGCCAGCAGTTACTCGTCGGACTCCGGTTACGAGCAGTACTTC.

Of note for this clonotype: Relative to the germline gene, one junction end is altered; a read error may explain this. The chain joins TRBV6-1 to TRBJ2-7; TRBD1 matches 9 bases. The germline CDR1 and CDR2 sequences are MNHNS and SASEGT. The CDR3 consists of 16 residues. CDR3 coding DNA: TGTGCCAGCGCCGGACAAATCCCGGGACAGGGCTACGGGCAGTACTTC. Encoded protein: CASAGQIPGQGYGQYF.

This clonotype came up many times. The chain recombines TRBV28 with TRBJ2-7; a possible D gene is TRBD2 (6 bases). The length of the CDR3 is 15 residues. The V gene's germline CDR1 is MDHEN and CDR2 SYDVKM. The V end lost 6 bases, the J end lost 3 bases, and 18 bases lay between the germline ends. The DNA of the CDR3 is TGTGCCAGCAGGTTTGGCCCAGCGGGTGTCTACGAGCAGTACTTC. Protein sequence: CASRFGPAGVYEQYF.

This clonotype was counted only a few times. The gene calls are TRBV13 and TRBJ2-7; 10 nucleotides align to TRBD2. Looked up from germline, CDR1 is PRHDT and CDR2 is FYEKMQ (reference sequence). There are 16 residues in the CDR3. V trimming: 0 bases; J trimming: 6 bases; junction bases outside the gene matches: 8. CDR3 amino acids: CASSLGLAGEAAEQYF. The CDR3 bases are TGTGCCAGCAGCTTAGGCCTAGCGGGAGAGGCGGCCGAGCAGTACTTC.

This clonotype was seen at least ten times. V usage is TRBV2 and J usage is TRBJ2-1; D is ambiguous. Germline assignment: CDR1 SNHLY and CDR2 FYNNEI. The CDR3 contains 12 residues. Trimming removed 1 base at V and 11 bases at J, with 9 bases between. The CDR3 reads CASSEVQTKQFF. The CDR3 bases are TGTGCCAGCAGTGAAGTGCAGACAAAGCAGTTCTTC.

The V call is TRBV27, the J call TRBJ2-7; a weak D match, TRBD2 (5 bases). The CDR3 runs 13 residues. Germline V gene data show CDR1 as MNHEY and CDR2 as SMNVEV (reference sequence). V shed 5 bases and J shed 6 bases, with 14 bases lying between them. The CDR3 is CASSPPERVEQYF. The DNA for the CDR3 is TGTGCCAGCAGTCCCCCCGAGAGGGTCGAGCAGTACTTC.

In its sample, this clonotype was seen many times. The chain recombines TRBV11-3 with TRBJ2-1; D is unclear. Germline V lookup: CDR1 SGHNT, CDR2 YENEEA. The V and J ends lost 5 bases and 6 bases respectively, with 5 bases between them. This CDR3 region has 11 residues. The CDR3 coding sequence is TGTGCCAGCAGCGACGCCAATGAGCAGTTCTTC. Encoded protein: CASSDANEQFF. Full variable domain (remainder filled in from reference TRBV11-3 and TRBJ2-1): EAGVVQSPRYKIIEKKQPVAFWCNPISGHNTLYWYLQNLGQGPELLIRYENEEAVDDSQLPKDRFSAERLKGVDSTLKIQPAELGDSAVYLCASSDANEQFFGPGTRLTVL.